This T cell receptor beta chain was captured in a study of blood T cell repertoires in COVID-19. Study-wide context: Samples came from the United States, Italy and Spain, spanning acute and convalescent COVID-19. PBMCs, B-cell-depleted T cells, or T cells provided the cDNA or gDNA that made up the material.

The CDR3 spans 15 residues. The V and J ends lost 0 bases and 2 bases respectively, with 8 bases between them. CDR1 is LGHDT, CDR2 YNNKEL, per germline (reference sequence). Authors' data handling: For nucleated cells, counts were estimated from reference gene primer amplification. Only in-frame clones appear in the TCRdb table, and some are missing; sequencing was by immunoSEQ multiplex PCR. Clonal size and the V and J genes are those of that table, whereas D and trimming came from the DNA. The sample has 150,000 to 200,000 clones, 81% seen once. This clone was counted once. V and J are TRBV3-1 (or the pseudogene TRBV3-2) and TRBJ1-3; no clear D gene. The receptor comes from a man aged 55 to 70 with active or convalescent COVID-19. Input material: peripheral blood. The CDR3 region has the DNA TGTGCCAGCAGCCAAGATCCGGTCGCTGGAAACACCATATATTTT. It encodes CASSQDPVAGNTIYF.